This T cell receptor (beta chain) was identified in a study of blood T cell repertoires in COVID-19. Profiling relied on immunoSEQ multiplex PCR, and the TCRdb table lists in-frame clones only, not all of them. The data contain roughly 250,000 clones, about 86% of them singletons. CDR3 length equals 14 residues. Germline CDR1 is LNHDA and CDR2 is SQIVND (reference sequence). J was trimmed by 4 bases and V by 5 bases; bases with no gene match: 5. The chain has TRBV19 and TRBJ2-5; TRBD1 agrees at 9 bases. The receptor was derived from a woman of 80 years or more with acute or convalescent COVID-19. The sample was peripheral blood. The CDR3 is CASSARTGVETQYF. As DNA, the CDR3 is TGTGCCAGTAGTGCCCGGACAGGGGTAGAGACCCAGTACTTC. Using reference TRBV19 and TRBJ2-5 for the parts outside the CDR3, the full variable domain is DGGITQSPKYLFRKEGQNVTLSCEQNLNHDAMYWYRQDPGQGLRLIYYSQIVNDFQKGDIAEGYSVSREKKESFPLTVTSAQKNPTAFYLCASSARTGVETQYFGPGTRLLVL.